One sample yielded the 13 T cell receptor beta chains listed below, sequenced in a study of cytomegalovirus exposure and HLA in healthy donors. PCR primers comprised 60 Vbeta and 13 Jbeta primers. Profiled with immunoSEQ multiplex PCR; TCRdb holds only in-frame clones, not every one. The sample carries 100,000 to 150,000 clones, 65% to 85% recorded once. The sequencing input was PBMCs. The receptor set was obtained from a woman between 40 and 55 years old in good health and CMV-seronegative.

The chain combines TRBV11-2 with TRBJ2-5; maybe TRBD1 (6 bases). CDR3 length: 15 amino acids. Per germline, CDR1 SGHAT and CDR2 FQNNGV. Trimming left V 5 bases short and J 5 bases short, with 18 bases between. CDR3 in DNA: TGTGCCAGCAGCCGACAGGCCTTAGAAGGGGAGACCCAGTACTTC. It yields the protein CASSRQALEGETQYF. Using reference TRBV11-2 and TRBJ2-5 for the parts outside the CDR3, the full variable domain is EAGVAQSPRYKIIEKRQSVAFWCNPISGHATLYWYQQILGQGPKLLIQFQNNGVVDDSQLPKDRFSAERLKGVDSTLKIQPAKLEDSAVYLCASSRQALEGETQYFGPGTRLLVL.

This chain links TRBV7-9 with TRBJ2-1; a weak D match, TRBD2 (6 bases). Germline V gives CDR1 SEHNR, CDR2 FQNEAQ (reference sequence). CDR3 length equals 15 residues. Trimming left V 5 bases short and J 4 bases short, with 15 bases between. The CDR3 region has the DNA TGTGCCAGCAGCCCCGTGGGGCGGGGTTACAATGAGCAGTTCTTC. It is translated as CASSPVGRGYNEQFF.

The gene calls are TRBV7-2 and TRBJ2-1; TRBD2 aligns across 7 bases. The V gene end was trimmed by 5 bases and the J gene end by 4 bases; junction bases not matched to a gene: 8. The CDR3 sequence is 15 residues long. CDR1 and CDR2 from the germline V gene are SGHTA and FQGNSA. The DNA of the CDR3 is TGTGCCAGCAGCCCCTCTAGCGGCCCATACAATGAGCAGTTCTTC. It codes for CASSPSSGPYNEQFF.

This clone was seen only once. The chain couples TRBV30 to TRBJ2-1; 7 positions agree with TRBD1. Losses at the gene ends were 4 bases for V and 7 bases for J; bases not matched to a gene: 7. CDR1 is GTSNPN, CDR2 SVGIG, per germline (reference sequence). This CDR3 region has 13 residues. CDR3 sequence: CAWTKTGVNEQFF. The CDR3 DNA is TGTGCCTGGACCAAAACAGGGGTGAATGAGCAGTTCTTC.

Remarks on this clone: The junction differs from germline at one of its ends, possibly a read error. The V call is TRBV7-9, the J call TRBJ2-2; D not resolved. This CDR3 comprises 18 residues. Germline loops: CDR1 SEHNR, CDR2 FQNEAQ (reference sequence). The chain's CDR3 is CSSSPWALRHANTGELFF. As DNA, the CDR3 is TGTTCCAGCAGCCCATGGGCCCTTCGGCACGCGAACACCGGGGAGCTGTTTTTT.

This chain connects TRBV2 to TRBJ1-1, with 10 nucleotides matching TRBD1. The CDR3 is 14 residues long. V was pared by 6 bases and J by 3 bases, with 4 bases of the junction left unmatched. CDR1 and CDR2 (germline): SNHLY, FYNNEI. The CDR3 region has the DNA TGTGCCAGCAGAAGACAGGGGGCCGACACTGAAGCTTTCTTT. Amino acid sequence: CASRRQGADTEAFF.

The chain employs TRBV2 and TRBJ2-1; 9 nucleotides match TRBD2. The CDR3 spans 14 residues. Germline V lookup: CDR1 SNHLY, CDR2 FYNNEI. Trimming removed 6 bases from V and 4 bases from J; junction bases left unmatched: 4. CDR3 coding DNA: TGTGCCAGCAGGCCTAGCGGGATTTACAATGAGCAGTTCTTC. Translated: CASRPSGIYNEQFF.

The chain couples TRBV7-7 to TRBJ2-3, with 9 bases matching TRBD2. From germline, CDR1 is SSHAT and CDR2 FNYEAQ (reference sequence). Trimming at V came to 1 base and at J to 0 bases, leaving 2 bases not matched to a gene. The CDR3 has 16 residues. As DNA, the CDR3 is TGTGCCAGCAGCTTAGGCCTAGCGGGGAGCACAGATACGCAGTATTTT. This translates into CASSLGLAGSTDTQYF.

As concerns this clone: One end of the junction does not line up with germline, which may come from a read error. V usage is TRBV10-2 and J usage is TRBJ1-1; 9 bases fit TRBD1. The CDR3 covers 14 residues. Germline V gene lookup returns CDR1 WSHSY and CDR2 SAAADI. The CDR3 sequence is CASRVTGGNAEAFF. For the CDR3, the DNA is TGCGCCAGCAGGGTGACAGGGGGGAACGCTGAAGCTTTCTTT.

The V gene is TRBV7-9, the J gene TRBJ2-1; 16 positions agree with TRBD2. The CDR3 spans 16 residues. CDR1 is SEHNR and CDR2 is FQNEAQ in the germline V gene (reference sequence). The ends lost 9 bases at V and 7 bases at J; junction bases unmatched: 9. This CDR3 is CASTGTSGGAWNEQFF. CDR3 DNA sequence: TGTGCCAGTACCGGGACTAGCGGGGGGGCCTGGAATGAGCAGTTCTTC.

The chain links TRBV30 to TRBJ2-3; D is perhaps TRBD2 (7 bases). CDR3 size: 16 residues. V lost 4 bases, J lost 2 bases, and 19 bases lay in between. Per the germline V gene, CDR1 is GTSNPN and CDR2 is SVGIG (reference sequence). The CDR3: CAWMGGAGVSTDTQYF. The CDR3 coding sequence is TGTGCCTGGATGGGGGGGGCGGGAGTTTCCACAGATACGCAGTATTTT.

The chain recombines TRBV28 with TRBJ1-3, with 8 bases matching TRBD1. Looked up from germline, CDR1 is MDHEN and CDR2 is SYDVKM. The CDR3 has 15 residues. With V trimmed by 2 bases and J by 7 bases, 7 bases remained unmatched. As DNA, the CDR3 is TGTGCCAGCAGTTTAAACACAGGGGGTGCGAACACCATATATTTT. It codes for CASSLNTGGANTIYF.

V gene TRBV30 combines with J gene TRBJ1-2; TRBD1 agrees at 8 bases. The V gene's germline CDR1 is GTSNPN and CDR2 SVGIG (reference sequence). The CDR3 covers 12 residues. Trimming cost V 4 bases and J 8 bases; bases outside gene matches: 6. The CDR3 protein is CAWMSQGVGYTF. The CDR3 bases are TGTGCCTGGATGTCACAGGGGGTCGGCTACACCTTC. The full variable domain, rest sourced from reference TRBV30 and TRBJ1-2, is SQTIHQWPATLVQPVGSPLSLECTVEGTSNPNLYWYRQAAGRGLQLLFYSVGIGQISSEVPQNLSASRPQDRQFILSSKKLLLSDSGFYLCAWMSQGVGYTFGSGTRLTVV.